A selection of T cell receptor beta chains follows, all from one sample in a study of shared clonotypes between healthy human individuals. The assay was immunoSEQ multiplex PCR, and TCRdb's table has in-frame clones only and misses some. The sample carries fewer than 1.8 million clones, approximately 98.5% recorded once. Material: naive CD4+ T cells sorted from blood. These receptors all stem from a man aged 30 to 39 in good health. CDR3s include the opening cysteine and the closing phenylalanine or tryptophan. Each record gives: J gene, clone size, D gene, V gene, CDR3 DNA, CDR3 protein. The D gene is left open where the match is weak. Not every row has a clone size; where given, it reads once, few, many or a size class.

TRBJ1-1 - - TRBV19 TGTGCCAGTAGTCAAAGAGGGGGGGAAGCTTTCTTT CASSQRGGEAFF
TRBJ2-7 once - TRBV28 TGTGCCAGCAGTTTGTGGCAGTTGTATGCCTACGAGCAGTACTTC CASSLWQLYAYEQYF
TRBJ2-7 - - TRBV10-3 TGTGCCATCAGTGAGTCTATTATACGGGCAGGTTCCTACGAGCAGTACTTC CAISESIIRAGSYEQYF
TRBJ1-4 - - TRBV7-9 TGTGCCAGCAGCCCCAATGGGACAAAAAAGGAAAAACTGTTTTTT CASSPNGTKKEKLFF
TRBJ2-7 - - TRBV7-9 TGTGCCAGCAGCTTAGTTGGGGGAGGAGGGTACGAGCAGTACTTC CASSLVGGGGYEQYF
TRBJ2-2 - TRBD2 TRBV10-2 TGCGCCAGCAGCGAACGAACTAGCGGGCGACGGAACACCGGGGAGCTGTTTTTT CASSERTSGRRNTGELFF
TRBJ2-2 - - TRBV7-2 TGTGCCAGCAGCTTATCCATGGACTACGTCACCGGGGAGCTGTTTTTT CASSLSMDYVTGELFF
TRBJ2-1 - TRBD2 TRBV9 TGTGCCAGCAGCCTAGACCCAGGGACTAGCGGCTACAATGAGCAGTTCTTC CASSLDPGTSGYNEQFF
TRBJ2-5 - - TRBV11-2 TGTGCCAGCAGCCCCAGACAGGTTTTCCAAGAGACCCAGTACTTC CASSPRQVFQETQYF
TRBJ1-1 - - TRBV10-1 TGCGCCAGCAGTCTAGACAGCGGCAATCGCGGTGAAGCTTTCTTT CASSLDSGNRGEAFF
TRBJ2-5 - TRBD2 TRBV7-2 TGTGCCAGCAGCCTACGGACTAGTGCGAGGAAAGAGACCCAGTACTTC CASSLRTSARKETQYF
TRBJ1-1 once - TRBV29-1 TGCAGCGTCAAAGACAGACGGAACACTGAAGCTTTCTTT CSVKDRRNTEAFF
TRBJ2-7 - - TRBV18 TGTGCCAGCTCACTTAATCCGGGACACACCTACGAGCAGTACTTC CASSLNPGHTYEQYF
TRBJ2-5 - TRBD1 TRBV29-1 TGCAGCGTTATTGGCCCCAGGGGGCGGCAAGAGACCCAGTACTTC CSVIGPRGRQETQYF
TRBJ1-1 - - TRBV14 TGTGCCAGCAGCCAAGTTAGGGGAACTGAAGCTTTCTTT CASSQVRGTEAFF
TRBJ1-2 - - TRBV6-1 TGTGCCAGCATCGGCGAGGAGGCCTATGGCTACACCTTC CASIGEEAYGYTF
TRBJ1-3 - - TRBV5-8 TGTGCCAGCAGCTTGGTCCCGCCAGGGGCAGGAAACACCATATATTTT CASSLVPPGAGNTIYF
TRBJ2-3 - - TRBV1 TGCACCAGCAGCCAATTGGTAATCGAGACGAGGACAGATACGCAGTATTTT CTSSQLVIETRTDTQYF
TRBJ2-1 - TRBD1 TRBV6-5 TGTGCCAGCTCCAGGGGGAATGAGCAGTTCTTC CASSRGNEQFF
TRBJ1-2 - TRBD1 TRBV5-4 TGTGCCAGCAGCTTGTCAGGGGGTGGCGGCTACACCTTC CASSLSGGGGYTF
TRBJ2-4 - TRBD2 TRBV30 TGTGCCTGGAGTGTGGCTAGCGGGAGGGCTCCGCTAGCCAAAAACATTCAGTACTTC CAWSVASGRAPLAKNIQYF
TRBJ1-4 - - TRBV4-2 TGTGCCAGCAGCCAAGATACTCCCGGGAACAATGAAAAACTGTTTTTT CASSQDTPGNNEKLFF
TRBJ2-5 - - TRBV18 TGTGCCAGCTCATCATTGAACCAAGAGACCCAGTACTTC CASSSLNQETQYF
TRBJ2-2 once - TRBV12-5 TGTGCTAGTGGTTTGGTAAAGCGGGACAGATTGTCTAACACCGGGGAGCTGTTTTTT CASGLVKRDRLSNTGELFF
TRBJ1-5 once - TRBV6-4 TGTGCCAGCAGTGAAAGGGCCGGTAGGCCCCAGCATTTT CASSERAGRPQHF
TRBJ2-3 - - TRBV9 TGTGCCAGCAGCGTGAACTACCACGGTACGCAGTATTTT CASSVNYHGTQYF
TRBJ2-7 - - TRBV18 TGTGCCAGCTCACCCGTCGGGGCCGACGAGCAGTACTTC CASSPVGADEQYF
TRBJ2-1 - - TRBV19 TGTGCCAGTAGTATAGGGCCGAGGAATGAGCAGTTCTTC CASSIGPRNEQFF
TRBJ2-5 - TRBD1 TRBV5-1 TGCGCCAGCAGCCCAGGGGACAGGGGTAGAGAGACCCAGTACTTC CASSPGDRGRETQYF
TRBJ2-2 - TRBD2 TRBV11-3 TGTGCCAGCAGCCCAGGACTAGCGGGAGACACCGGGGAGCTGTTTTTT CASSPGLAGDTGELFF
TRBJ1-3 - TRBD1 TRBV2 TGTGCCAGCAGCTCGGGACAGGGACGAAACACCATATATTTT CASSSGQGRNTIYF
TRBJ2-5 - TRBD2 TRBV9 TGTGCCAGCAGCGATCGGGCGGGACTAGCGGGAGTGGAGACCCAGTACTTC CASSDRAGLAGVETQYF
TRBJ2-5 - - TRBV10-3 TGTGCCATCAGTGGGAGAGGGTCCGGGATGGAGACCCAGTACTTC CAISGRGSGMETQYF
TRBJ2-1 once - TRBV7-9 TGTGCCCCCGGAGGAGGGAGCTCCTACAATGAGCAGTTCTTC CAPGGGSSYNEQFF
TRBJ2-1 - - TRBV6-5 TGTGCCAGTGGAACTCGGGGGGAGCAGTTCTTC CASGTRGEQFF
TRBJ2-1 - TRBD2 TRBV7-2 TGTGCCAGCAGCCGTCTATTAGCGGGAGCCTACAATGAGCAGTTCTTC CASSRLLAGAYNEQFF
TRBJ2-6 - - TRBV7-9 TGTGCCAGCAGCTTAATGGCAGCTGGGGCCAACGTCCTGACTTTC CASSLMAAGANVLTF
TRBJ2-2 - - TRBV2 TGTGCCAGCAGTGTATGGGAGTCCGGGGAGCTGTTTTTT CASSVWESGELFF
TRBJ2-3 - TRBD1 TRBV5-4 TGTGCCAGCAGCGGCAGGGGGCCACCTAGCACAGATACGCAGTATTTT CASSGRGPPSTDTQYF
TRBJ2-1 - - TRBV2 TGTGCCAGCAGCCTCTTGAGCGGTCTCTACAATGAGCAGTTCTTC CASSLLSGLYNEQFF
TRBJ2-3 - TRBD2 TRBV5-5 TGTGCCAGCAGCTTAGCGGGAGGGCCGACAGATACGCAGTATTTT CASSLAGGPTDTQYF
TRBJ2-7 - - TRBV19 TGTGCCAGTAGTATCGGGACGGGTTCCTACGAGCAGTACTTC CASSIGTGSYEQYF
TRBJ2-1 - - TRBV27 TGTGCCAGCATCAAAGAAAGGGGTGGTCGTTTCAATGAGCAGTTCTTC CASIKERGGRFNEQFF
TRBJ2-3 - - TRBV10-1 TGCGCCAGCAGTGAGTTTCAAGGCAGACCAGATACGCAGTATTTT CASSEFQGRPDTQYF
TRBJ2-1 - - TRBV6-1 TGTGCCAGCAAGCTAAACAATGAGCAGTTCTTC CASKLNNEQFF
TRBJ2-1 - - TRBV18 TGTGCCAGCTCACCACAGGGACTGTACAATGAGCAGTTCTTC CASSPQGLYNEQFF
TRBJ2-2 - TRBD1 TRBV5-4 TGTGCCAGCAGCCCACCCCGAGGGGGCGGTGGCGGGGAGCTGTTTTTT CASSPPRGGGGGELFF
TRBJ2-1 - - TRBV10-1 TGCGCCAGCAGACCTCGAATGGGTAGCGGATGGGCGGTTGGGCAGTTCTTC CASRPRMGSGWAVGQFF
TRBJ2-1 - TRBD2 TRBV5-4 TGTGCCAGCAGCTCCGACCAGCGGGGCCCGTACAATGAGCAGTTCTTC CASSSDQRGPYNEQFF
TRBJ2-3 once TRBD1 TRBV5-1 TGCGCCAGCAGCCCGGGACAGGGAAAGGCAGATACGCAGTATTTT CASSPGQGKADTQYF
TRBJ1-1 - TRBD1 TRBV29-1 TGCAGCGTTTCCGTCATTGGGACAGGGAACACTGAAGCTTTCTTT CSVSVIGTGNTEAFF
TRBJ2-5 - TRBD1 TRBV5-4 TGTGCCAGCAGCTTGATTGGGACAGTCCAAGAGACCCAGTACTTC CASSLIGTVQETQYF
TRBJ2-1 - TRBD2 TRBV6-4 TGTGCCAGCAGTGTCGGGACTAGCGGGAACAATGAGCAGTTCTTC CASSVGTSGNNEQFF